Here is one TCR beta chain with its context. Its antigen is currently unknown. The entry originates in a study of OX40 agonist ivuxolimab in advanced cancers. Study as a whole: Prior therapy, whether anti-PD-1, anti-PD-L1 or anti-CTLA-4, was allowed, and approximately 40% had some. The study, taken as a whole, reports: Antigens targeted by the expanded peripheral T cells were not determined. At 0.1 to 3.0 mg/kg, CD4+ and CD8+ blood T cells expanded clonally by week 6.

The method was immunoSEQ multiplex PCR; TCRdb's version includes in-frame clones alone and lacks a portion of them. The repertoire has 130,000 or so clones, 93% of them found once; the top ten carry less than 0.2%. The germline CDR1 and CDR2 sequences are SGHAT and FQNNGV. V gave up 1 base and J gave up 2 bases, with 9 bases separating them. The CDR3 totals 15 residues. Exclusion of a patient followed from autoimmune disease history or systemic immunosuppression. The sequence was collected from an adult with an advanced solid tumor such as melanoma, head and neck, liver or kidney cancer. V and J are TRBV11-2 and TRBJ1-5, with unresolved D. This specimen consisted of CD4+ or CD8+ T cells sorted from blood, obtained in a trial of the OX40 agonist ivuxolimab. The CDR3 DNA follows: TGTGCCAGCAGCTTAGCCGGTTTCGGCAATCAGCCCCAGCATTTT. It specifies CASSLAGFGNQPQHF.